Each of the 9 T cell receptor beta chains below was sequenced from the same sample in a study of blood T cell repertoires in COVID-19. Sequencing used immunoSEQ multiplex PCR; TCRdb keeps in-frame clones, though not all of them. The data hold approximately 310,000 clones, with around 87% observed a single time. The source material was peripheral blood. These receptors came from a woman between 45 and 60 years old who had recovered from COVID-19.

The gene calls are TRBV30 and TRBJ1-3; D unresolved. Germline CDR1 is GTSNPN and CDR2 is SVGIG (reference sequence). Trimming took 5 bases from V and 1 from J, leaving 12 bases between them. CDR3 length equals 14 residues. The CDR3 bases are TGTGCCTGGCTGCCCAGCGCATCTGGAAACACCATATATTTT. Protein product: CAWLPSASGNTIYF. The variable domain in full, completed from reference TRBV30 and TRBJ1-3, reads SQTIHQWPATLVQPVGSPLSLECTVEGTSNPNLYWYRQAAGRGLQLLFYSVGIGQISSEVPQNLSASRPQDRQFILSSKKLLLSDSGFYLCAWLPSASGNTIYFGEGSWLTVV.

The chain joins TRBV4-2 to TRBJ1-5; unclear D gene. Germline lookup yields CDR1 LGHNA and CDR2 YNFKEQ. The CDR3 length is 14 residues. The V and J ends lost 4 bases and 4 bases respectively, with 11 bases between them. CDR3 amino acids: CASSPLTGNQPQHF. The CDR3 DNA reads as TGTGCCAGCAGCCCCCTGACGGGGAATCAGCCCCAGCATTTT.

This chain uses TRBV7-9 with TRBJ1-1; no clear D. V was pared by 1 base and J by 0 bases, with 12 bases between. This CDR3 has 16 residues. Germline V CDR1 and CDR2: SEHNR, FQNEAQ (reference sequence). The CDR3 protein is CASSLEVWALNTEAFF. CDR3 in DNA: TGTGCCAGCAGCTTAGAGGTGTGGGCCTTGAACACTGAAGCTTTCTTT.

The DNA for the CDR3 is TGTGCCTGGAGTGCCAGATCCCTAGCGGAGCAGTTCTTC. Translating gives CAWSARSLAEQFF. The chain uses TRBV30 and TRBJ2-1, with D possibly being TRBD2 (6 bases). With 1 base removed from V and 10 bases from J, the gap between germline ends came to 14 bases. The CDR3 totals 13 residues. Germline CDR1 and CDR2: GTSNPN and SVGIG (reference sequence).

The V and J genes are TRBV28 and TRBJ2-4, with 8 bases aligning to TRBD2. V trimming: 3 bases; J trimming: 7 bases; junction bases outside the gene matches: 11. Germline CDR1 MDHEN, CDR2 SYDVKM. The CDR3 length is 16 residues. Here the CDR3 reads CASSFLAGLGGNIQYF. The CDR3 DNA sequence: TGTGCCAGCAGTTTTTTAGCGGGGCTGGGCGGGAACATTCAGTACTTC.

The V call is TRBV6-5, the J call TRBJ2-1, with 9 bases matching TRBD2. CDR1 and CDR2 from the germline V gene are MNHEY and SVGAGI. Unmatched junction bases numbered 5, after V lost 1 base and J lost 4 bases. The CDR3 is 16 residues long. CDR3 region: CASSYYSGSAYNEQFF. CDR3 in DNA: TGTGCCAGCAGTTACTATAGCGGGAGTGCTTACAATGAGCAGTTCTTC.

The J gene is TRBJ2-5, the V gene TRBV6-5, with a tentative D call TRBD1 (7 bases). Germline assignment: CDR1 MNHEY and CDR2 SVGAGI. CDR3 length equals 14 residues. V shed 7 bases and J shed 4 bases, with 16 bases lying between them. In nucleotides, the CDR3 is TGTGCCAGCAACCAACAGGGGAGGTCAGAGACCCAGTACTTC. Translation gives CASNQQGRSETQYF.

This chain connects TRBV5-5 to TRBJ2-2; TRBD1 matches 7 bases. The trim removed 0 bases at V and 6 bases at J, leaving 2 bases unmatched. Germline V gene lookup returns CDR1 SGHKS and CDR2 YYEKEE (reference sequence). There are 14 residues in the CDR3. The CDR3 sequence is CASSLDRGPGELFF. Written as DNA, the CDR3 is TGTGCCAGCAGCTTGGACAGGGGCCCCGGGGAGCTGTTTTTT.

The chain employs TRBV30 and TRBJ2-5, with a possible D match to TRBD1 (6 bases). The CDR3 extends over 13 amino acids. Germline CDR1 is GTSNPN and CDR2 is SVGIG (reference sequence). V lost 1 base to trimming and J lost 3 bases, with 9 bases between them. Written as DNA, the CDR3 is TGTGCCTGGAGTGGGAACAGGGAAGAGACCCAGTACTTC. This codes for CAWSGNREETQYF. Combining the CDR3 with reference TRBV30 and TRBJ2-5 gives the whole variable domain SQTIHQWPATLVQPVGSPLSLECTVEGTSNPNLYWYRQAAGRGLQLLFYSVGIGQISSEVPQNLSASRPQDRQFILSSKKLLLSDSGFYLCAWSGNREETQYFGPGTRLLVL.